Sequencing of this T cell receptor beta chain was carried out in a study of regulatory T cells in long-lasting Graves disease. Germline CDR1 is KGHSH and CDR2 is LQKENI. CDR3 length: 14 amino acids. The trim removed 6 bases at V and 0 bases at J, leaving 2 bases unmatched. Noted time point: newly diagnosed GD, antithyroid drugs for less than 3 months. The authors made the TCR library using RNA they extracted from PBMCs. Staff took about 9.8 milliliters of peripheral blood and put it into EDTA tubes. CDR3-region Arm-PCR and iRepertoire HTBI primers produced the TCR beta libraries. TCRdb re-analysed the multiplex PCR reads in MiXCR, keeping a single row per CDR3 protein. This table holds 450,000 to 600,000 distinct CDR3 sequences, around 15% found once. This clonotype has ten or more counts. This same sample was also part of a study on T cells in Graves' hyperthyroidism and ophthalmopathy. This second report adds: An absence of ophthalmopathy progression within 18 months meant stable Graves' hyperthyroidism. Most clonotypes expanded in thyroid above 0.001 were likewise present in blood.

V and J are TRBV18 and TRBJ1-5; 7 bases match TRBD1. This specimen was peripheral blood mononuclear cells (PBMCs), taken at new diagnosis, from a patient treated with antithyroid drugs. The sequence was obtained from a man aged 35-49 years with Graves disease. The CDR3 reads CASSGTDSNQPQHF. For the CDR3, the DNA is TGTGCCAGCTCCGGGACAGATAGCAATCAGCCCCAGCATTTT.